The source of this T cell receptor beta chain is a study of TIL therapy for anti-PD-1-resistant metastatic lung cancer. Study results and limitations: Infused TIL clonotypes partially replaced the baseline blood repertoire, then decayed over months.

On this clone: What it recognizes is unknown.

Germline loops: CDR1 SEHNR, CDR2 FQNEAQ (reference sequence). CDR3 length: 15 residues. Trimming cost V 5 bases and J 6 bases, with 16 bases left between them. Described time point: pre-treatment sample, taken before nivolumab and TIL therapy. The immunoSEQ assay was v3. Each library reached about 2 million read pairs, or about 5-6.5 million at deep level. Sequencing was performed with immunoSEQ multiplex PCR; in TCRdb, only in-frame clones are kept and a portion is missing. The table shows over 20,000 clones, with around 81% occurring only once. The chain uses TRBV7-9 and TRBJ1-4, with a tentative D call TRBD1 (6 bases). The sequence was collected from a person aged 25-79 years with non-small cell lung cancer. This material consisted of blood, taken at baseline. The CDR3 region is CASSRTQGIDEKLFF. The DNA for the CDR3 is TGTGCCAGCAGCAGAACGCAGGGGATTGATGAAAAACTGTTTTTT. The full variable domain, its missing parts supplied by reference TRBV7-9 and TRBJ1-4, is DTGVSQNPRHKITKRGQNVTFRCDPISEHNRLYWYRQTLGQGPEFLTYFQNEAQLEKSRLLSDRFSAERPKGSFSTLEIQRTEQGDSAMYLCASSRTQGIDEKLFFGSGTQLSVL.